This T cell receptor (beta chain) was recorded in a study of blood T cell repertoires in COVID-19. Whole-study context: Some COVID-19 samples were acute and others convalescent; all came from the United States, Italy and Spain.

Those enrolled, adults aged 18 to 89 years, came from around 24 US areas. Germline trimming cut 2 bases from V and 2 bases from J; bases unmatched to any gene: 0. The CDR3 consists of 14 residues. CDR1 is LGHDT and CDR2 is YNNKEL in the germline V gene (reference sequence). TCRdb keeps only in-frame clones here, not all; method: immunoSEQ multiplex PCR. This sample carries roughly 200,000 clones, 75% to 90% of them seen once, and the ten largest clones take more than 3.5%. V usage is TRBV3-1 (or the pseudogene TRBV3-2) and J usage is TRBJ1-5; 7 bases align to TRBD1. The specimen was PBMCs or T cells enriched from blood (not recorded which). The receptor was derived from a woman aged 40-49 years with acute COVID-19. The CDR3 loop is CASSQRGRNQPQHF. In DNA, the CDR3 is TGTGCCAGCAGCCAAAGGGGGCGCAATCAGCCCCAGCATTTT.